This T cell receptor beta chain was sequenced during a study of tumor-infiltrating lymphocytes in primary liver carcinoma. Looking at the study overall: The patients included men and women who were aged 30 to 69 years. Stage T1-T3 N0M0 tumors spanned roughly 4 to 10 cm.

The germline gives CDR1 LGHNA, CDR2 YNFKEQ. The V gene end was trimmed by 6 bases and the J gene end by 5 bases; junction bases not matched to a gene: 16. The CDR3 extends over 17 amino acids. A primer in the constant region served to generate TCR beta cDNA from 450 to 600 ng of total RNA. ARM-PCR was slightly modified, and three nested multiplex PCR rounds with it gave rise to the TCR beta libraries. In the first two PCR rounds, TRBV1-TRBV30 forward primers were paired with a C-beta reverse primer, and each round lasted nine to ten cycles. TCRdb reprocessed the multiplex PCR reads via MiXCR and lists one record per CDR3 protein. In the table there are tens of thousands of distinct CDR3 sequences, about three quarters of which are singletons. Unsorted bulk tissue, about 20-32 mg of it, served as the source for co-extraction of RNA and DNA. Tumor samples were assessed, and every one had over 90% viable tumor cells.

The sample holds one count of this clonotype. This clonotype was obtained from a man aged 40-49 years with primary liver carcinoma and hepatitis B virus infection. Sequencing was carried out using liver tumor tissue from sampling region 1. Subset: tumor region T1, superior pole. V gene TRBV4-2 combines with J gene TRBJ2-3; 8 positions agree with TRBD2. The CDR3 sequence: CASRPTWTSRDLDTQYF. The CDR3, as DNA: TGTGCCAGCAGGCCAACGTGGACTAGCAGGGACCTAGATACGCAGTATTTT.